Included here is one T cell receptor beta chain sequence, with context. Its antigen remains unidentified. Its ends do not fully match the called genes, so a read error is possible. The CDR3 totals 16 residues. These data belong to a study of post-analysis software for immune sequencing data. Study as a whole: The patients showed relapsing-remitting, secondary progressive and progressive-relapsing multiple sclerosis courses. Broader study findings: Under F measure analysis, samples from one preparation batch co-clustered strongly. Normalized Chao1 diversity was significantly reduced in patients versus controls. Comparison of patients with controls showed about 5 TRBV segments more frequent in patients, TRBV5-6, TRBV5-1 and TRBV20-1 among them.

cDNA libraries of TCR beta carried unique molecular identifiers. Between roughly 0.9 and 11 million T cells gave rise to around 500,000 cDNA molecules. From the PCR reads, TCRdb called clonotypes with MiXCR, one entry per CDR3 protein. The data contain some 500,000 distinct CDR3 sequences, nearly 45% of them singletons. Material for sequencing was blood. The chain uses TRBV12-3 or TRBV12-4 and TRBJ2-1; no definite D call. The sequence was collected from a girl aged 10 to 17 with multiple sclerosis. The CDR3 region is CASSLHRISSYKEQFF. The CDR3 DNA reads TGTGCCAGCAGTCTTCACCGGATAAGCTCCTACAAGGAGCAGTTCTTC.